Listed here are 23 T cell receptor beta chains from one sample, sequenced in a study of neoadjuvant anti-PD-1 for oral cavity cancer. TCRdb's table, derived via immunoSEQ multiplex PCR, lists solely in-frame clones and lacks some. The sample holds approximately 74,000 clones, roughly 80% seen once. Material: PBMCs, obtained before nivolumab (anti-PD-1) treatment. The source is a person between 40 and 79 years old with oral cavity squamous cell carcinoma.

The V call is TRBV7-3, the J call TRBJ2-2; D is uncertain. The germline V gene has CDR1 SGHTA and CDR2 FQGTGA. The CDR3 totals 18 residues. The V end lost 2 bases, the J end lost 1 base, and 17 bases lay between the germline ends. The CDR3 region is CASSLLPRVAGNTGELFF. DNA of the CDR3: TGTGCCAGCAGCTTACTTCCTAGAGTAGCCGGGAACACCGGGGAGCTGTTTTTT. Looking up the rest from reference TRBV7-3 and TRBJ2-2 gives the full variable domain: GAGVSQTPSNKVTEKGKYVELRCDPISGHTALYWYRQSLGQGPEFLIYFQGTGAADDSGLPNDRFFAVRPEGSVSTLKIQRTERGDSAVYLCASSLLPRVAGNTGELFFGEGSRLTVL.

In this sample, this clone turned up a few times. The chain has TRBV30 and TRBJ1-1; the match to TRBD1 covers 10 bases. CDR1 and CDR2 (germline): GTSNPN, SVGIG (reference sequence). V lost 2 bases and J lost 7; bases outside the gene matches: 10. This CDR3 region has 15 residues. CDR3 protein: CAWSPLGTGANEAFF. The CDR3 DNA sequence: TGTGCCTGGAGTCCCCTGGGGACAGGGGCCAATGAAGCTTTCTTT. The complete variable domain, with remaining parts taken from reference TRBV30 and TRBJ1-1, reads SQTIHQWPATLVQPVGSPLSLECTVEGTSNPNLYWYRQAAGRGLQLLFYSVGIGQISSEVPQNLSASRPQDRQFILSSKKLLLSDSGFYLCAWSPLGTGANEAFFGQGTRLTVV.

This clone was observed a single time. The V and J genes are TRBV12-5 and TRBJ1-5, with D maybe TRBD1 (6 bases). The V gene's germline CDR1 is LGHNT and CDR2 FRNRAP. This CDR3 contains 15 residues. The ends were cut back, 6 bases at V and 4 bases at J, with 16 bases in the middle. Here the CDR3 reads CASGPSDRRNQPQHF. CDR3 coding DNA: TGTGCTAGTGGCCCCTCGGACAGAAGAAATCAGCCCCAGCATTTT.

J is TRBJ1-2 and V is TRBV7-2; D may be TRBD1 (5 bases). The CDR3 has 14 residues. CDR1 and CDR2 (germline): SGHTA, FQGNSA. V lost 4 bases and J lost 4, with 13 bases in between. CDR3 in amino acids: CASSYQQGGYGYTF. The CDR3 DNA follows: TGTGCCAGCAGCTATCAGCAGGGAGGCTATGGCTACACCTTC.

V is TRBV5-4 and J is TRBJ2-5, with D perhaps TRBD1 or TRBD2 (6 bases each). The CDR3 has 13 residues. V was trimmed by 2 bases and J by 4 bases, leaving 9 bases between them. Germline loops: CDR1 SGHNT, CDR2 YYREEE (reference sequence). The CDR3 bases are TGTGCCAGCAGCTTTGAGGGGGGAGAGACCCAGTACTTC. Protein sequence: CASSFEGGETQYF. The entire variable domain, with the rest obtained from reference TRBV5-4 and TRBJ2-5, is as follows: ETGVTQSPTHLIKTRGQQVTLRCSSQSGHNTVSWYQQALGQGPQFIFQYYREEENGRGNFPPRFSGLQFPNYSSELNVNALELDDSALYLCASSFEGGETQYFGPGTRLLVL.

Regarding this clone: This sample also contains other DNA sequences that code for the same CDR3. This chain uses TRBV7-9 with TRBJ1-1, with a weak D call TRBD1 (5 bases). The V and J ends lost 3 bases and 1 base respectively, with 9 bases between them. Germline V gene sequence: CDR1 SEHNR, CDR2 FQNEAQ (reference sequence). The CDR3 length is 14 residues. The CDR3 DNA is TGTGCCAGCAGCTTGGACGGGGGGAACACTGAAGCTTTCTTT. It specifies CASSLDGGNTEAFF. The whole variable domain, remainder taken from reference TRBV7-9 and TRBJ1-1, is DTGVSQNPRHKITKRGQNVTFRCDPISEHNRLYWYRQTLGQGPEFLTYFQNEAQLEKSRLLSDRFSAERPKGSFSTLEIQRTEQGDSAMYLCASSLDGGNTEAFFGQGTRLTVV.

V is TRBV15 and J is TRBJ2-5, with 7 bases that match TRBD2. This CDR3 region has 17 residues. The V gene end was trimmed by 3 bases and the J gene end by 6 bases; junction bases not matched to a gene: 16. CDR1 and CDR2 (germline): LNHNV, YYDKDF (reference sequence). CDR3 sequence reads: CATSSGHFSGGSKTQYF. The DNA of the CDR3 is TGTGCCACCAGCAGCGGGCATTTTTCGGGAGGCTCCAAGACCCAGTACTTC.

This clone was recorded at least ten times. The gene calls are TRBV27 and TRBJ2-3; 9 bases are a match to TRBD2. After removal of 3 bases from V and 2 bases from J, the junction contained 9 bases not matched to a gene. Germline V CDR1 and CDR2: MNHEY, SMNVEV (reference sequence). There are 17 residues in the CDR3. The chain's CDR3 is CASSFLGLAGYTDTQYF. CDR3 DNA sequence: TGTGCCAGCAGTTTCCTTGGGCTAGCGGGATACACAGATACGCAGTATTTT.

The chain recombines TRBV19 with TRBJ2-3, with D possibly matching TRBD1 (5 bases). The V end lost 7 bases, the J end lost 1 base, and 12 bases lay between the germline ends. CDR1 and CDR2 (germline): LNHDA, SQIVND (reference sequence). The CDR3 totals 14 residues. CDR3 protein: CASTQTRGTDTQYF. The CDR3 region has the DNA TGTGCCAGTACCCAGACCAGGGGCACAGATACGCAGTATTTT.

The chain joins TRBV5-4 to TRBJ1-2; 8 nucleotides line up with TRBD1. CDR1 is SGHNT, CDR2 YYREEE, per germline (reference sequence). The CDR3 is 18 residues long. Trimming took 4 bases from V and 2 from J; bases not matched to a gene: 16. The CDR3 here is CASSINLDRVGGNYGYTF. CDR3 coding DNA: TGTGCCAGCAGCATAAACCTGGACAGGGTGGGGGGAAACTATGGCTACACCTTC. Full variable domain (missing parts from reference TRBV5-4 and TRBJ1-2): ETGVTQSPTHLIKTRGQQVTLRCSSQSGHNTVSWYQQALGQGPQFIFQYYREEENGRGNFPPRFSGLQFPNYSSELNVNALELDDSALYLCASSINLDRVGGNYGYTFGSGTRLTVV.

The DNA of the CDR3 is TGTGCCAGCAGCTTGAGCGGGGGGTACAACTATGGCTACACCTTC. Translation gives CASSLSGGYNYGYTF. This chain joins TRBV7-8 and TRBJ1-2, with D possibly matching TRBD1 (5 bases). CDR1 and CDR2 (germline): SGHVS, FQNEAQ. Trimming took 3 bases from V and 2 from J, leaving 13 bases between them. The CDR3 sequence is 15 residues long.

V and J are TRBV30 and TRBJ1-2, with 10 bases aligning to TRBD1. V dropped 5 bases and J dropped 9; count of bases not matched to a gene: 9. In germline, CDR1 is GTSNPN, CDR2 SVGIG (reference sequence). The CDR3 is 13 residues long. This CDR3 reads CAWGTGTGESYTF. Here the CDR3 DNA reads TGTGCCTGGGGTACCGGGACAGGGGAGAGCTACACCTTC.

V usage is TRBV6-5 and J usage is TRBJ1-1; D ambiguous. This CDR3 comprises 12 residues. Trimming took off 2 bases at V and 10 bases at J, with 11 bases between the two ends. Germline V CDR1 and CDR2: MNHEY, SVGAGI. CDR3 sequence: CASSYRAGRAFF. In nucleotides, the CDR3 is TGTGCCAGCAGTTACAGGGCAGGCCGAGCTTTCTTT.

The rearrangement joins TRBV28 to TRBJ1-2; the D gene is possibly TRBD1 (5 bases). Germline V gives CDR1 MDHEN, CDR2 SYDVKM. Trimming took off 5 bases at V and 4 bases at J, with 26 bases between the two ends. CDR3 size: 18 residues. The CDR3 coding sequence is TGTGCCAGCAGTCCTACCCCGGGGCAGCGCGCGAACTTCTATGGCTACACCTTC. Protein sequence: CASSPTPGQRANFYGYTF.

The chain recombines TRBV29-1 with TRBJ2-1; TRBD2 matches at 8 bases. Looked up from germline, CDR1 is SQVTM and CDR2 is ANQGSEA. J was trimmed by 8 bases and V by 5 bases; bases with no gene match: 17. This CDR3 region has 16 residues. CDR3 in DNA: TGCAGCGTTCTAGGAGGTAGCGGGATGCCGACATATGAGCAGTTCTTC. The encoded protein is CSVLGGSGMPTYEQFF.

V and J are TRBV29-1 and TRBJ2-5; no clear D. V was trimmed by 0 bases and J by 5 bases, leaving 7 bases between them. Germline-derived CDR1 and CDR2 are SQVTM and ANQGSEA. The CDR3 runs to 12 residues. This CDR3 reads CSVEELTETQYF. CDR3 bases: TGCAGCGTTGAAGAGTTAACGGAGACCCAGTACTTC.

J is TRBJ2-1 and V is TRBV27; tentatively, D is TRBD1 or TRBD2 (8 bases each). Looked up from germline, CDR1 is MNHEY and CDR2 is SMNVEV (reference sequence). The CDR3 runs 15 residues. The germline V and J ends were trimmed by 5 bases and 5 bases, with 16 bases remaining between them. CDR3 sequence reads: CASSDRGGGNNEQFF. The CDR3 nucleotides are TGTGCCAGCAGTGACAGGGGCGGGGGGAACAATGAGCAGTTCTTC.

The chain has TRBV27 and TRBJ2-7, with TRBD2 identical over 7 bases. Germline CDR1 reads MNHEY; CDR2 reads SMNVEV (reference sequence). This CDR3 is 15 amino acids long. J gave up 0 bases and V 3 bases, and 5 bases lay outside the gene matches. CDR3 protein: CASSFLADFSYEQYF. In DNA form, the CDR3 reads TGTGCCAGCAGTTTTCTAGCGGACTTCTCCTACGAGCAGTACTTC.

The chain is built from TRBV5-4 and TRBJ2-1; 9 nucleotides align to TRBD1. The CDR3 length is 14 residues. Germline CDR1 is SGHNT and CDR2 is YYREEE (reference sequence). The V and J ends lost 4 bases and 10 bases, in that order; junction bases with no gene match: 9. CDR3 protein: CASSPTGGVQEQFF. The CDR3 DNA follows: TGTGCCAGCAGCCCGACAGGGGGGGTGCAGGAGCAGTTCTTC.

The chain combines TRBV10-3 with TRBJ1-3; D is undetermined. This CDR3 is built from 11 residues. Trimming cost V 4 bases and J 9 bases, with 7 bases left between them. Germline CDR1 and CDR2: ENHRY and SYGVKD. CDR3 region: CAISASSTIYF. For the CDR3, the DNA is TGTGCCATCAGTGCATCGAGCACCATATATTTT.

V and J are TRBV10-3 and TRBJ1-1, with D possibly TRBD1 on 6 matching bases. The CDR3 contains 13 residues. The germline V gene has CDR1 ENHRY and CDR2 SYGVKD. The ends were cut back, 6 bases at V and 4 bases at J, with 12 bases in the middle. The CDR3 DNA reads as TGTGCCATCAGCGGAGGACAGTCCACTGAAGCTTTCTTT. This gives the protein CAISGGQSTEAFF.

This clone was seen only once. V and J are TRBV6-5 and TRBJ1-4; no firm D call. The CDR3 has 15 residues. V shed 1 base and J shed 2 bases, with 8 bases lying between them. CDR1 is MNHEY, CDR2 SVGAGI, per germline. The CDR3 loop reads CASSYLVSTNEKLFF. CDR3 nucleotide sequence: TGTGCCAGCAGTTACTTGGTATCGACTAATGAAAAACTGTTTTTT.

The chain combines TRBV11-2 with TRBJ2-1, with 8 bases aligning to TRBD2. Trimming removed 2 bases from V and 3 bases from J; junction bases left unmatched: 6. CDR1 and CDR2 (germline): SGHAT, FQNNGV. This CDR3 has 16 residues. The CDR3: CASSLWVSGNYNEQFF. The CDR3 nucleotides read TGTGCCAGCAGCTTATGGGTTAGCGGGAACTACAATGAGCAGTTCTTC.